This T cell receptor beta chain was sequenced in a study of blood T cells in healthy people across ages (dated by TCRdb to 2014 to 2015). For the wider study: In model experiments, roughly one uniquely barcoded TCR beta cDNA molecule per two T cells was captured by template switching. To avoid experimental bias, donors of different ages were distributed randomly across sequencing lanes. Using deep sequencing normalized with unique cDNA molecular identifiers, the study measured how TCR beta repertoire diversity changes with age. For two donors (one aged 18 to 30 and one aged 80 or older), the study analyzed two additional independent replicas of 1 million unique cDNA reads from the same blood draw. The donors were split into four age groups: young (average 16 years), middle-aged (roughly 40), aged (about 62) and long-lived (approximately 80).

This clonotype appeared many times. Its antigen is not yet known. Base qualities are missing; no much larger clone stands one base away. Library generation was performed with 5' RACE. The listed sequencing device is Illumina HiSeq 2500. A second 7 to 11 cycle PCR used a sample-barcoded 5' primer and a J-beta primer mix. A template-switch 5' adaptor carrying 12 random nucleotides introduced a unique molecular identifier onto each TCR beta cDNA molecule. Each sample yielded at least 2.5 million CDR3-containing paired-end reads. First-strand cDNA was synthesized from all RNA with the Mint cDNA synthesis kit, primed by a TRBC-specific oligonucleotide. Following uracil-DNA glycosylase treatment, a first 18-cycle PCR with universal primers M1SS and BC2_uni_R was performed on all cDNA. The published analysis was carried out like this. Each sample was normalized by randomly selecting 1 million high-quality reads, each carrying a distinct molecular identifier. Instead of being binned into consensus sequences, reads with shared molecular identifiers were discarded. MiTCR, with a Q25 quality threshold and the strictest error-elimination algorithm, was used for CDR3 identification, clonotype clustering and error correction. Lower-bound total TCR beta diversity was estimated with a nonparametric unseen species model using Euler transformation. TCRdb trimmed public reads at Q25 via fastp, called clones via MiXCR and kept in-frame beta chains. Under each unique CDR3 protein, matching rows form one entry showing the most common genes and DNA. TCRdb, rather than the study authors, made the V and J calls. This sample lists about 800,000 distinct CDR3 sequences; 55% to 70% were detected once. The ten largest make up about 20% of the sample.

The donors were some 36 Caucasian individuals from Russia, aged roughly 6 to 90 years, who were systemically healthy. Each donor gave around 9.9 milliliters of peripheral blood, collected into EDTA-treated Vacutainer tubes. PBMCs were isolated by Ficoll-Paque density-gradient centrifugation, with at least 6 million obtained per sample. Trizol reagent was used to extract total RNA from PBMCs, with at least 5.5 micrograms per sample. For every donor, an aliquot of PBMCs went through flow cytometry to measure the percentages of naive CD45RAhigh/CD27high T cells. V loses 5 bases, J loses 7 bases, and the germline ends lie 16 bases apart. CDR1 and CDR2 are read off the germline V gene (reference sequence) as PRHDT and FYEKMQ. Inclusive of the bounding cysteine and phenylalanine, the CDR3 is 14 residues long. Only CDR3 DNA remains: 42 bases, in frame from the first base. The study at large found these results: Compared with the aged group, the long-lived group had more naive CD4+ T cells, fewer expanded clones and increased TCR diversity, suggesting age selection. Because donor CMV infection status was unknown, age-related changes in expanded clonotypes were potentially confounded. A strong correlation was found between observed TCR beta diversity and the percentage of naive T cells measured by flow cytometry. Estimates of total diversity based on one million sequenced T cells were regarded as lower bounds and as underestimates. As age increased, observed TCR beta diversity per million T cells dropped in a roughly linear way, and a significant reduction was already evident by age roughly 40. Because profiling used bulk unsorted PBMCs, naive and antigen-experienced compartments could not be compared conclusively.

The receptor comes from a man aged 25 to 45 in good health. The rearrangement joined TRBV13 to TRBJ2-3; the D gene cannot be named for sure. Sequences were obtained from blood. In nucleotides, the sequence is TGTGCCAGCAGCCCCCTCCTTGTAAGCCATACGCAGTATTTT. The resulting protein is CASSPLLVSHTQYF.